The present T cell receptor beta chain was sequenced within a study of response to subunit inactivated influenza vaccine. One entry per CDR3 protein results from TCRdb running MiXCR on the RT-PCR reads. The sample has roughly 540,000 distinct CDR3 sequences, under 25% seen once. V shed 4 bases and J 5 bases; nucleotides not matched to a gene: 8. This CDR3 region has 14 residues. Germline assignment: CDR1 SGHRS and CDR2 YFSETQ. A further study also used this sample, focusing on T cells expressing NK-cell markers. As that study records: Libraries used 5'RACE template switching adding universal primer site and UMIs. In 5 or 6 donors, dominant NKG2C+ clonotypes were roughly 1.0-8% of CD8+ T cells. The CD3+CD56-NKG2C+ fraction of a few donors was likewise dominated by these clonotypes.

The input for sequencing was CD4+ T cells sorted from PBMCs, taken about 11 days after vaccination. The source is a man aged 45-60 years who received an inactivated influenza vaccine. The chain recombines TRBV5-1 with TRBJ2-5, with 7 bases that match TRBD1. CDR3 in amino acids: CASSPTGSAETQYF. CDR3 nucleotides: TGCGCCAGCAGCCCGACAGGGTCAGCCGAGACCCAGTACTTC.